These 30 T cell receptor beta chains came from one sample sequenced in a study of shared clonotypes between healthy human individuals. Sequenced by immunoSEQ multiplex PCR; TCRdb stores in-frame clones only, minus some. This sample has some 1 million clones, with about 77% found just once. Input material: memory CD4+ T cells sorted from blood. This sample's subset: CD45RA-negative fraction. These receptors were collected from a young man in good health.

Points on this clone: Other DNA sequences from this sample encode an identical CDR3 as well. DNA for the CDR3: TGTGCCAGCAGCTTCGGGGGGAATAGCAATCAGCCCCAGCATTTT. It specifies CASSFGGNSNQPQHF. This rearrangement joins TRBV7-8 to TRBJ1-5; tentatively, D is TRBD1 (5 bases). This CDR3 is 15 amino acids long. Deletions cut 3 bases from V and 0 bases from J, with 9 bases between. Germline V gene sequence: CDR1 SGHVS, CDR2 FQNEAQ.

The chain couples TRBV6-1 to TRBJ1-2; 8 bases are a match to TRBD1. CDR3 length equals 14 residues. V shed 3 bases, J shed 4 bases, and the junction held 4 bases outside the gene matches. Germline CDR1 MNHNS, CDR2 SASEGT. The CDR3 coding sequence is TGTGCCAGCAGTGAGACAGGGGATTCCTATGGCTACACCTTC. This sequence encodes CASSETGDSYGYTF.

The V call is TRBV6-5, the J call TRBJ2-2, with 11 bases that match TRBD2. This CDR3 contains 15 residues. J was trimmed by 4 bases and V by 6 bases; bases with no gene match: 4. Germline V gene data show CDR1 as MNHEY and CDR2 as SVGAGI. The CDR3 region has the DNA TGTGCCAGCAGACTAGCGGGGGTCGGCACCGGGGAGCTGTTTTTT. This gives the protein CASRLAGVGTGELFF.

For the CDR3, the DNA is TGCGCCAGCAGCTCGTCACCAGGGATCGGAAACACCATATATTTT. Its translation: CASSSSPGIGNTIYF. This chain connects TRBV5-1 to TRBJ1-3; D is possibly TRBD1 (5 bases). Germline CDR1 is SGHRS and CDR2 is YFSETQ. The CDR3 is made up of 15 amino acids. Trimming removed 3 bases at V and 4 bases at J, with 14 bases between.

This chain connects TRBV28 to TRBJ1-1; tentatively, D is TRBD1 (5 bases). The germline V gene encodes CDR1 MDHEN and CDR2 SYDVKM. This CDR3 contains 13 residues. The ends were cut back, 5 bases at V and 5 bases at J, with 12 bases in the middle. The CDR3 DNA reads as TGTGCCAGCAGTCCGATTCGGGGGACTGAAGCTTTCTTT. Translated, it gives CASSPIRGTEAFF.

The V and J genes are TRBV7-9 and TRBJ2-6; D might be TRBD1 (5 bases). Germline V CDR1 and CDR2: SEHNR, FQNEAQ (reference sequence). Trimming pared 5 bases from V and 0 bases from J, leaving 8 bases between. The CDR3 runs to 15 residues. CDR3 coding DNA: TGTGCCAGCAGCCTCAGGGACTCTGGGGCCAACGTCCTGACTTTC. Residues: CASSLRDSGANVLTF.

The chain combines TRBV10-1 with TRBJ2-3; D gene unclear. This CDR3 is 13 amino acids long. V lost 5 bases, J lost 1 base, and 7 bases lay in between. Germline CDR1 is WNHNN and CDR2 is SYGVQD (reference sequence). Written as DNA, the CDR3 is TGCGCCAGCAGTCAGGCGGGCACAGATACGCAGTATTTT. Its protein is CASSQAGTDTQYF.

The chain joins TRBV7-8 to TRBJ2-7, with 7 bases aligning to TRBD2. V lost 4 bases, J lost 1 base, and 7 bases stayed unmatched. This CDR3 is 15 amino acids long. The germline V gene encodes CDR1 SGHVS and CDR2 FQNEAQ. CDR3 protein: CASSSIAGVSYEQYF. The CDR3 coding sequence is TGTGCCAGCAGCTCAATAGCGGGTGTGTCCTACGAGCAGTACTTC.

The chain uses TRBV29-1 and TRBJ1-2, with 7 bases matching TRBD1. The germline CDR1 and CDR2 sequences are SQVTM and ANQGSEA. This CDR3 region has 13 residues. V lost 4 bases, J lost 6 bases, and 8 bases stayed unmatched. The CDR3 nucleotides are TGCAGCGTTGGTGACAGGGAGGGGAATGGCTACACCTTC. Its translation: CSVGDREGNGYTF.

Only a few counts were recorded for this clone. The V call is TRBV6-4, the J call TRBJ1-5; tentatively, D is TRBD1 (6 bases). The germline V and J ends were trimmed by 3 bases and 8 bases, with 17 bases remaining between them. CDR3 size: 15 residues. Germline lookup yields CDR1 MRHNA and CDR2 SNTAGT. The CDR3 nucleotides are TGTGCCAGCAGTGATGGAGGACAGCGTGGAGAGCCCCAGCATTTT. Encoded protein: CASSDGGQRGEPQHF.

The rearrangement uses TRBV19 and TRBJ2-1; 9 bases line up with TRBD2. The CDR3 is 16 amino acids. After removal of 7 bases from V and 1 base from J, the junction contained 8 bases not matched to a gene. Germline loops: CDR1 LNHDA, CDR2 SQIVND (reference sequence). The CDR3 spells CASTGAGGQSYNEQFF. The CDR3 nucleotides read TGTGCCAGTACGGGGGCGGGAGGGCAATCCTACAATGAGCAGTTCTTC.

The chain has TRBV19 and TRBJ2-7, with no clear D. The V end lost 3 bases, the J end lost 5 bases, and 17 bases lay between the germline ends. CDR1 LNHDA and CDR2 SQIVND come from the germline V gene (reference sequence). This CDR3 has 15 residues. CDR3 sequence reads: CASSIDRRGVDEQYF. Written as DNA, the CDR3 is TGTGCCAGTAGTATTGACCGTCGTGGGGTCGACGAGCAGTACTTC.

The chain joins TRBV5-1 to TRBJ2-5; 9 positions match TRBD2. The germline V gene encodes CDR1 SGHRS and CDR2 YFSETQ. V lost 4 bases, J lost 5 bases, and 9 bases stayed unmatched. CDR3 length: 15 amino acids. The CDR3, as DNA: TGCGCCAGCAGCGCCCGACTAGCGGTCGGCGAGACCCAGTACTTC. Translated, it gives CASSARLAVGETQYF.

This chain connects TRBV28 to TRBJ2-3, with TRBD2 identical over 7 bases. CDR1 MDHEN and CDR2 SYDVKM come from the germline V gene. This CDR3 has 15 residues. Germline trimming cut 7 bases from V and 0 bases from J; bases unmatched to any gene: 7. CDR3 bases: TGTGCCAGCATGGTAGCGGGTCTCAGCACAGATACGCAGTATTTT. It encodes CASMVAGLSTDTQYF.

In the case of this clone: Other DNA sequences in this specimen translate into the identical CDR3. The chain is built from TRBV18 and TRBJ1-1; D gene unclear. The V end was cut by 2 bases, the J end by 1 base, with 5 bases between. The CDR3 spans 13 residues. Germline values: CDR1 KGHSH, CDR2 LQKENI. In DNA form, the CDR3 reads TGTGCCAGCTCACCAGGCAGGAACACTGAAGCTTTCTTT. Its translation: CASSPGRNTEAFF. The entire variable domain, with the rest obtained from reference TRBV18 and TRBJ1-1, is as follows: NAGVMQNPRHLVRRRGQEARLRCSPMKGHSHVYWYRQLPEEGLKFMVYLQKENIIDESGMPKERFSAEFPKEGPSILRIQQVVRGDSAAYFCASSPGRNTEAFFGQGTRLTVV.

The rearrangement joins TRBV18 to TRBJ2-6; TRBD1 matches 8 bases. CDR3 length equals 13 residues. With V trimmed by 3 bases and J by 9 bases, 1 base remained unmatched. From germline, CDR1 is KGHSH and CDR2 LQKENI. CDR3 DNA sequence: TGTGCCAGCTCACCGGGACAGGACAACGTCCTGACTTTC. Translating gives CASSPGQDNVLTF.

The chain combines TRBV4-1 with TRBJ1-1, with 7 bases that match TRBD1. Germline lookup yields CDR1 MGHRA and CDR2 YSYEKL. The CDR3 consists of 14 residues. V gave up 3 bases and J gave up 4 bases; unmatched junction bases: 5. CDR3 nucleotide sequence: TGCGCCAGCAGCCAGCCGACAGGGATCACTGAAGCTTTCTTT. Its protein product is CASSQPTGITEAFF.

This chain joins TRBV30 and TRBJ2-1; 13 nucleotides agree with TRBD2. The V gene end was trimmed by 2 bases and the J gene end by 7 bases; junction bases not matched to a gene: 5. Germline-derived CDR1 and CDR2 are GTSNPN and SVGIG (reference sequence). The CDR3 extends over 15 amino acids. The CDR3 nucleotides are TGTGCCTGGAGTTTACTAGCGGGGGGGCCTAATGAGCAGTTCTTC. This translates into CAWSLLAGGPNEQFF.

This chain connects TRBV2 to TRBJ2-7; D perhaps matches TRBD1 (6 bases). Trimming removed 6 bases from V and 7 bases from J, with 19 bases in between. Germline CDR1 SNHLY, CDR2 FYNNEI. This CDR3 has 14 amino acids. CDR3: CASRKTTGLWEQYF. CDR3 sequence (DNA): TGTGCCAGCAGGAAGACAACAGGGTTGTGGGAGCAGTACTTC.

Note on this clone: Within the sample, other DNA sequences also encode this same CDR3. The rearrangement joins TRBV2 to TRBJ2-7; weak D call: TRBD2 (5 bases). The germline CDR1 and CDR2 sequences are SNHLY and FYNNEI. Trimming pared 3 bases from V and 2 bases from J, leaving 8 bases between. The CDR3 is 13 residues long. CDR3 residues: CASSDGGTYEQYF. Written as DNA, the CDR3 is TGTGCCAGCAGTGACGGAGGAACCTACGAGCAGTACTTC.

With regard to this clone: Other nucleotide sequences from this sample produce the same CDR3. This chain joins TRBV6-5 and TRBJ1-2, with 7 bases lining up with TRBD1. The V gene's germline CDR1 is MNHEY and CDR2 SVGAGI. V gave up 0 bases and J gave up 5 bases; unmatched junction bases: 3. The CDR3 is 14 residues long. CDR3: CASSYSRQGYGYTF. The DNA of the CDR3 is TGTGCCAGCAGTTACTCGAGACAGGGTTATGGCTACACCTTC.

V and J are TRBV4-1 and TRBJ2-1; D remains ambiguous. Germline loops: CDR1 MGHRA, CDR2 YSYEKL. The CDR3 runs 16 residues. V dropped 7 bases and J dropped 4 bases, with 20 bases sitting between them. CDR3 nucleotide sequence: TGCGCCAGCAAGCAGGCAGTTACGGGCACTTACAATGAGCAGTTCTTC. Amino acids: CASKQAVTGTYNEQFF.

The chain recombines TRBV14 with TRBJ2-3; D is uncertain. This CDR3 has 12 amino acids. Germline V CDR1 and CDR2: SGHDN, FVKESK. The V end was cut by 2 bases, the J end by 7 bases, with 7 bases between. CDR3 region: CASSQQDNTQYF. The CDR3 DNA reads TGTGCCAGCAGCCAACAGGATAATACGCAGTATTTT.

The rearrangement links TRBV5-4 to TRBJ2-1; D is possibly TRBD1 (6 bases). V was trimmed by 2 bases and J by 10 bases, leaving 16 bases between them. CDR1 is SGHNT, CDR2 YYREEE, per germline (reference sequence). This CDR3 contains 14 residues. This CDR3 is CASSFEPGTPEQFF. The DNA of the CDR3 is TGTGCCAGCAGCTTTGAACCAGGGACACCAGAGCAGTTCTTC.

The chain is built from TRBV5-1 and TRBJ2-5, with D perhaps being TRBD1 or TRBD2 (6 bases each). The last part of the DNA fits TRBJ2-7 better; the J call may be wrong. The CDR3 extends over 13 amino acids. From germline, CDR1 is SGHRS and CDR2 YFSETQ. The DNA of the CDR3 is TGCGCCAGCAGCAGGGGGGCGGTCTACGAGCAGTACTTC. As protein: CASSRGAVYEQYF.

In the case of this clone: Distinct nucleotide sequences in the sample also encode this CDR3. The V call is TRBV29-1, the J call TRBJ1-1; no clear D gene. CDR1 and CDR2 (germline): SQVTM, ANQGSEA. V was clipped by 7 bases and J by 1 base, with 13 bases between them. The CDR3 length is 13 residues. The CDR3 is CSGGGSRNTEAFF. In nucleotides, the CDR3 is TGCAGCGGGGGTGGGAGTAGGAACACTGAAGCTTTCTTT. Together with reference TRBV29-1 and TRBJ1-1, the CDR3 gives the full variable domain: SAVISQKPSRDICQRGTSLTIQCQVDSQVTMMFWYRQQPGQSLTLIATANQGSEATYESGFVIDKFPISRPNLTFSTLTVSNMSPEDSSIYLCSGGGSRNTEAFFGQGTRLTVV.

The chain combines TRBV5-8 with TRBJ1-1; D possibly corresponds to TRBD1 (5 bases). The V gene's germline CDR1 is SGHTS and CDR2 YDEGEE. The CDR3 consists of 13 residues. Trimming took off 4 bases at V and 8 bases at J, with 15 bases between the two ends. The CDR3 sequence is CASSRTLTGEAFF. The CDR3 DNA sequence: TGTGCCAGCAGCCGGACACTGACCGGGGAAGCTTTCTTT.

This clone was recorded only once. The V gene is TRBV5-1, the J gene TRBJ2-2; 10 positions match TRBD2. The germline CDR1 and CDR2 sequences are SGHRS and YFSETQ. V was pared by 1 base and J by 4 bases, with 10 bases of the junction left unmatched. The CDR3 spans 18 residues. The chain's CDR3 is CASSLIMLAGAGTGELFF. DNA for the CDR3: TGCGCCAGCAGCTTGATTATGCTAGCGGGGGCAGGCACCGGGGAGCTGTTTTTT.

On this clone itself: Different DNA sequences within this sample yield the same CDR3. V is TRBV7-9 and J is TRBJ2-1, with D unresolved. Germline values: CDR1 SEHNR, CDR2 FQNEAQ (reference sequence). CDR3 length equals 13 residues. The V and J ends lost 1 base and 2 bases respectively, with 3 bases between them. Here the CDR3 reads CASSLGAYNEQFF. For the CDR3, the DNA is TGTGCCAGCAGCTTAGGGGCCTACAATGAGCAGTTCTTC. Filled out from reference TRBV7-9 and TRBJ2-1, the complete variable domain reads DTGVSQNPRHKITKRGQNVTFRCDPISEHNRLYWYRQTLGQGPEFLTYFQNEAQLEKSRLLSDRFSAERPKGSFSTLEIQRTEQGDSAMYLCASSLGAYNEQFFGPGTRLTVL.

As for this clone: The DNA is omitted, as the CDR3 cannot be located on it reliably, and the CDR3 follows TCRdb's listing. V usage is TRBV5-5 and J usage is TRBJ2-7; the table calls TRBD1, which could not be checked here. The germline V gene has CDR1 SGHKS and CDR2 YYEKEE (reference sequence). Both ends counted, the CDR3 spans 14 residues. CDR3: CASSFGPGIYEQYF.